This TCR beta chain was captured in a study of T cell responses to AZD1222 COVID-19 vaccine. The CDR3 spans 15 residues. V was clipped by 0 bases and J by 5 bases; unmatched bases: 5. Germline V CDR1 and CDR2: SGDLS, YYNGEE. Method: immunoSEQ multiplex PCR; TCRdb's copy keeps in-frame clones and lacks some. The data contain 92,000 or so clones, around 90% of them singletons. General study findings and limits: Targeting of unmutated variant regions was reportedly seen in nearly half of spike-specific TCRs.

With regard to this clone: Antigen: not known.

This sequence was found in an adult in good health. V is TRBV9 and J is TRBJ2-4, with TRBD2 matching over 7 bases. The sample consisted of peripheral blood, taken on day 0 of AZD1222 vaccination. The CDR3 protein is CASSVVASGQNIQYF. The CDR3 DNA follows: TGTGCCAGCAGCGTAGTCGCTAGCGGACAAAACATTCAGTACTTC.